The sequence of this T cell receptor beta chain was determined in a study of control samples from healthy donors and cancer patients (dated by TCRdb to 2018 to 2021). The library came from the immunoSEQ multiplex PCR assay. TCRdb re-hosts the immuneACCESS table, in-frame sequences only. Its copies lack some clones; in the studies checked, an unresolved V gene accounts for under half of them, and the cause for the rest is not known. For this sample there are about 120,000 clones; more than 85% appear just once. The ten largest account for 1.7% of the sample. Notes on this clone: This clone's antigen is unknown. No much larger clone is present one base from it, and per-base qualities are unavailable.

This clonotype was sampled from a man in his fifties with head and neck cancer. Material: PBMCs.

The DNA is TGTGCCACCAGTGATCCGCTAGCGGGAGGCACAGATACGCAGTATTTT. The encoded protein is CATSDPLAGGTDTQYF. The receptor chain draws on TRBV24-1 and TRBJ2-3, and 10 bases in between align with TRBD2. CDR1 is given as KGHDR and CDR2 as SFDVKD, both from the germline V gene. Trimmed from V: 3 bases; trimmed from J: 1 base; junction bases lacking a gene match: 3. The CDR3 runs 16 residues from the cysteine to the phenylalanine. The kept DNA is CDR3 alone, 48 bases in frame from the first base.